This T cell receptor beta chain was captured in a study of blood T cell repertoires in COVID-19. About the research overall: The origin of the acute and convalescent COVID-19 samples was the United States, Italy and Spain.

In germline, CDR1 is SGHTA, CDR2 FQGNSA. CDR3 length: 15 residues. With 5 bases clipped from V and 2 bases from J, the junction kept 5 bases outside the gene matches. The authors' processing: Amplification from reference gene primers served as the basis for estimated nucleated cell counts. The table came from immunoSEQ multiplex PCR; TCRdb's copy has only in-frame clones and leaves some out. The V and J calls and clone size come from that table; D and trimming were worked out from the DNA. The sample records 100,000 to 150,000 clones, roughly 88% being singletons. The TCR originated in a woman aged 45-59 years with active or convalescent COVID-19. The genes are TRBV7-2 and TRBJ1-5, with 8 bases identical to TRBD1. Sequenced material: peripheral blood. The CDR3 sequence: CASSVQGGGNQPQHF. DNA of the CDR3: TGTGCCAGCAGCGTACAGGGGGGGGGCAATCAGCCCCAGCATTTT. Full variable domain (rest looked up from reference TRBV7-2 and TRBJ1-5): GAGVSQSPSNKVTEKGKDVELRCDPISGHTALYWYRQSLGQGLEFLIYFQGNSAPDKSGLPSDRFSAERTGGSVSTLTIQRTQQEDSAVYLCASSVQGGGNQPQHFGDGTRLSIL.